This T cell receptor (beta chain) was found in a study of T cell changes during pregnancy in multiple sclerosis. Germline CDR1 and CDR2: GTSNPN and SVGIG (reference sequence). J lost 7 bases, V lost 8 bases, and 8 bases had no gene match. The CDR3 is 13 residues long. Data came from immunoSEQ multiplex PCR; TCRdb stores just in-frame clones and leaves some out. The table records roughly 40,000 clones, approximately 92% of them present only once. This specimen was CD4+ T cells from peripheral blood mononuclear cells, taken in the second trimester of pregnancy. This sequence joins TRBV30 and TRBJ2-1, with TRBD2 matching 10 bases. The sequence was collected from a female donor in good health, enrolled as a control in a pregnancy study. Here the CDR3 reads CALSGRAFNEQFF. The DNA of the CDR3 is TGTGCCCTCAGCGGGAGGGCCTTTAATGAGCAGTTCTTC.